This T cell receptor beta chain comes out of a study of cytomegalovirus exposure and HLA in healthy donors. Donors came from a validation cohort of some 110 subjects, distinct from the first 666-subject cohort. The length of the CDR3 is 15 residues. The germline V and J ends were trimmed by 2 bases and 2 bases, with 13 bases remaining between them. The V gene's germline CDR1 is SGHRS and CDR2 YFSETQ. Some clones are missing from TCRdb's copy, which holds only in-frame ones; the method was immunoSEQ multiplex PCR. The sample lists 150,000 to 200,000 clones; roughly 86% were seen once. Study-level points and caveats: Diagnosis of cytomegalovirus status made by the classifier reportedly showed high specificity and sensitivity.

As for this clone: Its antigen is not identified.

The J gene is TRBJ2-5, the V gene TRBV5-1; D is perhaps TRBD1 (5 bases). Sequencing was performed on PBMCs. The origin of this receptor is a man aged 18-30 years in good health and CMV-seropositive. The CDR3 DNA is TGCGCCAGCAGCTTTATTGCACAGGCACAAGAGACCCAGTACTTC. As protein: CASSFIAQAQETQYF.